What follows describes a single T cell receptor (beta chain). V lost 5 bases, J lost 5 bases, and 8 bases stayed unmatched. The CDR3 length is 14 residues. The germline gives CDR1 MDHEN, CDR2 SYDVKM. Followed over time, Seattle patients had been enrolled while infection was active. Here immunoSEQ multiplex PCR was the method, and the copy in TCRdb shows in-frame clones only, minus some. The sample contains about 73,000 clones, more than 70% of which appear only once. These data come from a study of blood T cell repertoires in COVID-19. Study background: Both acute and convalescent COVID-19 samples were obtained from the United States, Italy and Spain. Sources were T cells, B-cell-depleted T cells, or PBMCs; the material itself was cDNA or gDNA.

Sequencing was performed on peripheral blood. The chain carries TRBV28 and TRBJ2-7; TRBD1 matches at 8 bases. This receptor was identified in a man between 65 and 80 years old with COVID-19, enrolled during active disease. The DNA of the CDR3 is TGTGCCAGCAGTAGTCAGGACAGGGATCACGAGCAGTACTTC. The encoded protein is CASSSQDRDHEQYF.